This T cell receptor beta chain was obtained from a study of response to subunit inactivated influenza vaccine. Study conclusions and caveats: After each seasonal influenza vaccination, few new T cells are recruited, the authors suggested.

This clonotype has a handful of counts. The antigen is undetermined. Using its own MiXCR run on the RT-PCR reads, TCRdb lists one record per CDR3 protein. Of about 700,000 distinct CDR3 sequences in the sample, 11% to 15% were seen once. This CDR3 has 16 residues. After removal of 3 bases from V and 3 bases from J, the junction contained 4 bases not matched to a gene. Per the germline V gene, CDR1 is ENHRY and CDR2 is SYGVKD. The sequence derives from a man over 45 who received an inactivated influenza vaccine. The chain combines TRBV10-3 with TRBJ2-3; 12 bases agree with TRBD1. Specimen: PBMCs from blood, collected 14 to 15 days before vaccination. The CDR3 DNA reads TGTGCCATCAGTGACACGGGACAGGGGGCGACAGATACGCAGTATTTT. This gives the protein CAISDTGQGATDTQYF.